Described below is a single TCR beta chain sequence and its context. These data originate in a study of blood T cell repertoires in COVID-19. Methods used by the authors: Estimation of nucleated cell counts relied on the amplification of reference gene primers. The table came from immunoSEQ multiplex PCR; TCRdb's copy has only in-frame clones and leaves some out. V and J calls and clone size follow that table, whereas D and trimming were derived from the DNA. In the table there are 150,000 to 250,000 clones, around four fifths of which are singletons. Deletions cut 2 bases from V and 2 bases from J, with 13 bases between. Germline V gives CDR1 LGHNA, CDR2 YSLEER. This CDR3 is 15 amino acids long.

The source of this sequence is a human donor with acute or convalescent COVID-19. The donor label of this sample is uncertain. The gene calls are TRBV4-3 and TRBJ2-7; D perhaps matches TRBD1 (5 bases). Sequencing was performed on peripheral blood. CDR3 sequence: CASSQLVGPTYEQYF. In nucleotides, the CDR3 is TGCGCCAGCAGCCAACTCGTGGGGCCCACCTACGAGCAGTACTTC.